The rows below give T cell receptor beta chains drawn from one sample of a study of T-cell memory formation after mild COVID-19. TCRdb independently ran MiXCR on the 5' RACE reads; one entry per CDR3 protein. Here the sample spans fewer than 200,000 distinct CDR3 sequences, about an eighth being singletons. The sample consisted of PBMCs or a T cell subset sorted from them (not recorded which). Receptors originate from a man aged 18 to 29 who had mild COVID-19 (a few samples of this study predate the infection). Cell type and time point are not known. Each CDR3 is given with its conserved first and last residue. D genes are given only for firm matches. Not all rows give a size; the values are once, few, many and, for expanded clones, a class.

j_gene: TRBJ2-2
abundance: -
d_gene: -
v_gene: TRBV7-9
CDR3aa: CASSLDLQNTGELFF
CDR3nt: TGTGCCAGCAGCTTAGACCTCCAGAACACCGGGGAGCTGTTTTTT

j_gene: TRBJ2-1
abundance: many
d_gene: -
v_gene: TRBV7-2
CDR3aa: CASSPSWVSDEQFF
CDR3nt: TGTGCCAGCAGCCCTTCTTGGGTTAGCGATGAGCAGTTCTTC

j_gene: TRBJ1-4
abundance: many
d_gene: -
v_gene: TRBV7-2
CDR3aa: CASSPLHLRGEKLFF
CDR3nt: TGTGCCAGCAGCCCGTTACACCTCCGAGGGGAAAAACTGTTTTTT

j_gene: TRBJ1-1
abundance: -
d_gene: -
v_gene: TRBV10-3
CDR3aa: CAISESWGLTEAFF
CDR3nt: TGTGCCATCAGTGAGTCGTGGGGGCTTACTGAAGCTTTCTTT

j_gene: TRBJ2-1
abundance: -
d_gene: TRBD1
v_gene: TRBV5-1
CDR3aa: CATRTGEGNEQFF
CDR3nt: TGCGCCACCCGGACAGGGGAAGGCAATGAGCAGTTCTTC

j_gene: TRBJ1-3
abundance: few
d_gene: -
v_gene: TRBV6-5
CDR3aa: CASSQSGQSRHTIYF
CDR3nt: TGTGCCAGCAGTCAATCGGGCCAATCCCGCCACACCATATATTTT

j_gene: TRBJ1-1
abundance: many
d_gene: TRBD1
v_gene: TRBV6-2/TRBV6-3
CDR3aa: CASSIRPQGSINTEAFF
CDR3nt: TGTGCCAGCAGTATCCGACCACAGGGGTCTATTAACACTGAAGCTTTCTTT

j_gene: TRBJ2-1
abundance: -
d_gene: TRBD1
v_gene: TRBV5-1
CDR3aa: CASSPGQVNEQFF
CDR3nt: TGCGCCAGCAGCCCTGGACAGGTTAATGAGCAGTTCTTC

j_gene: TRBJ2-3
abundance: few
d_gene: TRBD2
v_gene: TRBV6-4
CDR3aa: CASSASGGATDTQYF
CDR3nt: TGTGCCAGCAGTGCGAGCGGGGGGGCCACAGATACGCAGTATTTT

j_gene: TRBJ1-1
abundance: few
d_gene: -
v_gene: TRBV7-2
CDR3aa: CASSLYQGEAFF
CDR3nt: TGTGCCAGCAGCTTATACCAGGGTGAAGCTTTCTTT

j_gene: TRBJ2-1
abundance: -
d_gene: -
v_gene: TRBV4-3
CDR3aa: CASSDLVLSSYNEQFF
CDR3nt: TGCGCCAGCAGCGATCTTGTCCTTAGCTCCTACAATGAGCAGTTCTTC

j_gene: TRBJ2-1
abundance: few
d_gene: -
v_gene: TRBV4-1
CDR3aa: CASSRRRRGREVHNEQFF
CDR3nt: TGCGCCAGCAGCCGTAGAAGAAGGGGTAGGGAAGTCCACAATGAGCAGTTCTTC

j_gene: TRBJ2-3
abundance: few
d_gene: -
v_gene: TRBV20-1
CDR3aa: CSAHSTDTQYF
CDR3nt: TGCAGTGCCCACTCCACAGATACGCAGTATTTT

j_gene: TRBJ1-5
abundance: few
d_gene: TRBD1
v_gene: TRBV12-3/TRBV12-4
CDR3aa: CASRQDRYSNQPQHF
CDR3nt: TGTGCCAGCAGACAGGACAGGTATAGCAATCAGCCCCAGCATTTT

j_gene: TRBJ2-4
abundance: few
d_gene: -
v_gene: TRBV7-4
CDR3aa: CASSFRRSGAKNIQYF
CDR3nt: TGTGCCAGCAGCTTCCGCCGCTCCGGAGCCAAAAACATTCAGTACTTC

j_gene: TRBJ2-5
abundance: many
d_gene: -
v_gene: TRBV20-1
CDR3aa: CSALPARGHRQETQYF
CDR3nt: TGCAGTGCTCTACCAGCCAGGGGCCACAGACAAGAGACCCAGTACTTC